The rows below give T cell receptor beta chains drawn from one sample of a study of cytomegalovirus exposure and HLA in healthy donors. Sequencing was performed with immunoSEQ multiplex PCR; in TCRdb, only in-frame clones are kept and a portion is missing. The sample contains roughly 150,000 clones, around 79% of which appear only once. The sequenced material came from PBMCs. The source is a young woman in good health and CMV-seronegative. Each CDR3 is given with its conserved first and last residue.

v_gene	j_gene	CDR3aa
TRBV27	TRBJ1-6	CASSLVSGRENSPLHF
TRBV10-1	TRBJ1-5	CASSEFESPGQPQHF
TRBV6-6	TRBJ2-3	CASGLGQGDTQYF
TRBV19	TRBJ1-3	CASSAGSVSGNTIYF
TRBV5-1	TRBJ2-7	CASSLWGGGSYEQYF
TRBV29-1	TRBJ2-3	CSVGRTGGTDTQYF
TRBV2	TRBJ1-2	CASSGTGGSYGYTF
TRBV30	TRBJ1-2	CAWGGKDYGYTF
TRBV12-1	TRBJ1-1	CASSFGTENTEAFF
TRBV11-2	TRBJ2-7	CASSIDRGPYEQYF
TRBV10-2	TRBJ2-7	CASSTPGQYYEQYF
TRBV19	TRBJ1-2	CASSKGAYGYTF
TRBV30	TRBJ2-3	CAWGRGRLDTQYF
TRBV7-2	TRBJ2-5	CASSVQEETQYF
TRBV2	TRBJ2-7	CASRLDRISSYEQYF
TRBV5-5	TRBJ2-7	CASSLGTGGYEQYF
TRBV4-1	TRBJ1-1	CASSPREDTEAFF
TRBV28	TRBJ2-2	CASSLASADTGELFF
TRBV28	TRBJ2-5	CASNAGGPQETQYF
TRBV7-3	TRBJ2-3	CASSFSASPGTQYF
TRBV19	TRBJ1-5	CASSPNHSNQPQHF
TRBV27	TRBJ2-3	CASSLASTDTQYF
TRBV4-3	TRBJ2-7	CASSQERPDSLYEQYF
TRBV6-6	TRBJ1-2	CASSQRGGEGYTF
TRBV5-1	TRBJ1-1	CASSLYEAGNTEAFF
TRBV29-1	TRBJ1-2	CSVQTQALIRYTF
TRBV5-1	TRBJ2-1	CASSLRLASVDEQFF
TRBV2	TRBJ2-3	CASSEGTSGGAGDTQYF
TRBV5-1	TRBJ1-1	CASSLGQYTEAFF
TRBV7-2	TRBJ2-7	CASSVIAGYEQYF
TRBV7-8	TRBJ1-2	CASSLSPSPEYGYTF
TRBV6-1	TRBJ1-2	CASNNPGQTNYGYTF
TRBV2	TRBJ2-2	CASSLQGGNTGELFF
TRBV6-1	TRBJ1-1	CASSVAGTEAFF
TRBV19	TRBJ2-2	CASSQQGHGELFF
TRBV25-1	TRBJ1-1	CASSEYRAGTEAFF
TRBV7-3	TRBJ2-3	CASSSKAGQGSNTQYF
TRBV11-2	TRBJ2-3	CASSPRGLANTDTQYF
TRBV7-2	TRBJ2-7	CASSLVGQYYEQYF